This T cell receptor beta chain was observed in a study of OX40 agonist ivuxolimab in advanced cancers. Concerning this clone: Its antigen is currently unknown.

This table comes from immunoSEQ multiplex PCR, and its TCRdb copy is limited to in-frame clones, with some not included. The sample shows over 85,000 clones, less than 95% of them seen only once. Overall study findings and caveats: It was also the case that some nonresponders had low normalized T-cell clonal expansion.

The CDR3 loop spans 18 amino acids. V shed 4 bases, J shed 4 bases, and the junction held 16 bases outside the gene matches. Germline CDR1 is MGHRA and CDR2 is YSYEKL. The V call is TRBV4-1, the J call TRBJ2-3; 8 bases map to TRBD2. The sequence was obtained from an adult with an advanced solid tumor such as melanoma, head and neck, liver or kidney cancer. Sequenced material: CD4+ or CD8+ T cells sorted from blood, taken in a trial of the OX40 agonist ivuxolimab. Here the CDR3 DNA reads TGCGCCAGCAGCCTCTCCGGGACTAGGGGGGTTCAGGCAGATACGCAGTATTTT. Protein sequence: CASSLSGTRGVQADTQYF.